The 25 T cell receptor beta chains below were found in one sample sequenced in a study of cytomegalovirus exposure and HLA in healthy donors. With 60 Vbeta and 13 Jbeta primers, the PCR was carried out. Measured with immunoSEQ multiplex PCR; TCRdb has only the in-frame clones, and not every one. The repertoire holds over 75,000 clones, with about four fifths as singletons. Sequencing was carried out using PBMCs. Receptors were obtained from a woman aged 45-59 years in good health and CMV-seronegative.

In its sample, this clone was seen a few times. The chain has TRBV7-6 and TRBJ1-5, with a weak D call TRBD1 (5 bases). Germline V CDR1 and CDR2: SGHVS, FNYEAQ. This CDR3 region has 13 residues. V was trimmed by 0 bases and J by 5 bases, leaving 5 bases between them. The CDR3 sequence is CASSLAGDQPQHF. CDR3 sequence (DNA): TGTGCCAGCAGCTTAGCAGGGGATCAGCCCCAGCATTTT.

V is TRBV10-2 and J is TRBJ1-1; unclear D gene. CDR1 WSHSY and CDR2 SAAADI come from the germline V gene. V was clipped by 5 bases and J by 0 bases, with 16 bases between them. The CDR3 has 16 amino acids. CDR3 amino acids: CASSTLPGRMNTEAFF. DNA of the CDR3: TGCGCCAGCAGTACCCTCCCGGGGAGAATGAACACTGAAGCTTTCTTT.

This rearrangement joins TRBV6-4 to TRBJ1-1; 10 nucleotides agree with TRBD1. CDR1 is MRHNA, CDR2 SNTAGT, per germline. V gave up 6 bases and J gave up 5 bases; unmatched junction bases: 6. This CDR3 is built from 14 residues. DNA of the CDR3: TGTGCCAGCAGGACAGGGGGCGAAGAGACTGAAGCTTTCTTT. Protein: CASRTGGEETEAFF.

This chain connects TRBV15 to TRBJ1-5; possibly TRBD1 for D (5 bases). V was clipped by 6 bases and J by 4 bases, with 13 bases between them. The CDR3 contains 14 residues. Germline loops: CDR1 LNHNV, CDR2 YYDKDF (reference sequence). The CDR3 DNA reads as TGTGCCACCAGGAGATGGGGGGAGAATCAGCCCCAGCATTTT. Translating it yields CATRRWGENQPQHF.

This chain links TRBV2 with TRBJ2-7; D may be TRBD1 (5 bases). Germline CDR1 reads SNHLY; CDR2 reads FYNNEI. The ends were cut back, 1 base at V and 7 bases at J, with 11 bases in the middle. This CDR3 contains 13 residues. This CDR3 reads CASSEVGLQEQYF. DNA for the CDR3: TGTGCCAGCAGTGAAGTGGGGCTGCAGGAGCAGTACTTC.

This clone appeared once. The V gene is TRBV4-1, the J gene TRBJ1-4; 9 bases are a match to TRBD1. The V segment lost 6 bases and the J segment 5 bases; nucleotides outside the gene matches: 7. Germline CDR1 reads MGHRA; CDR2 reads YSYEKL. This CDR3 contains 15 residues. The CDR3 region is CASSPAGTGNEKLFF. As DNA, the CDR3 is TGCGCCAGCAGTCCAGCCGGGACAGGGAATGAAAAACTGTTTTTT.

V usage is TRBV29-1 and J usage is TRBJ2-7; TRBD1 agrees at 9 bases. The germline gives CDR1 SQVTM, CDR2 ANQGSEA. The CDR3 has 12 residues. V dropped 4 bases and J dropped 3; count of bases not matched to a gene: 1. The CDR3 DNA sequence: TGCAGCGTTGGGACAGGGGTCTACGAGCAGTACTTC. Translating gives CSVGTGVYEQYF.

The V call is TRBV5-1, the J call TRBJ2-2; a weak D match, TRBD1 (6 bases). V gave up 0 bases and J gave up 4 bases, with 16 bases separating them. The CDR3 is 17 amino acids. Per germline, CDR1 SGHRS and CDR2 YFSETQ. In nucleotides, the CDR3 is TGCGCCAGCAGCTTGGCCCCGGGACAAGTCGCCACCGGGGAGCTGTTTTTT. Translated, it gives CASSLAPGQVATGELFF.

The rearrangement joins TRBV6-6 to TRBJ1-2; D may be TRBD1 (6 bases). Per the germline V gene, CDR1 is MNHNY and CDR2 is SVGAGI (reference sequence). V shed 9 bases and J shed 2 bases, with 13 bases lying between them. CDR3 length: 13 amino acids. The CDR3 DNA reads as TGTGCCAGTTTACAGGGAGGGAACTATGGCTACACCTTC. This codes for CASLQGGNYGYTF.

This chain links TRBV5-6 with TRBJ2-5; the match to TRBD1 covers 10 bases. With 3 bases clipped from V and 0 bases from J, the junction kept 2 bases outside the gene matches. The CDR3 contains 15 residues. From germline, CDR1 is SGHDT and CDR2 YYEEEE. The DNA of the CDR3 is TGTGCCAGCAGCTCAGGGACAGGGGACCAAGAGACCCAGTACTTC. This translates into CASSSGTGDQETQYF.

This chain uses TRBV7-8 with TRBJ1-1; 8 bases match TRBD1. The trim removed 3 bases at V and 3 bases at J, leaving 12 bases unmatched. The CDR3 extends over 17 amino acids. Germline CDR1 is SGHVS and CDR2 is FQNEAQ. CDR3 DNA: TGTGCCAGCAGCTTGACCCCTATCTCGACAGGGGACACTGAAGCTTTCTTT. Translating gives CASSLTPISTGDTEAFF.

This clone was detected a few times. The V gene is TRBV19, the J gene TRBJ2-3, with 7 positions matching TRBD1. The germline V gene has CDR1 LNHDA and CDR2 SQIVND (reference sequence). J was trimmed by 2 bases and V by 4 bases; bases with no gene match: 3. CDR3 length: 14 amino acids. For the CDR3, the DNA is TGTGCCAGTAGTAGGACAGGAGACACAGATACGCAGTATTTT. Amino acid sequence: CASSRTGDTDTQYF.

This clone was counted only a few times. V usage is TRBV28 and J usage is TRBJ1-2; possibly TRBD1 for D (6 bases). CDR1 MDHEN and CDR2 SYDVKM come from the germline V gene. CDR3 length: 15 amino acids. V lost 2 bases to trimming and J lost 6 bases, with 16 bases between them. The CDR3 nucleotides are TGTGCCAGCAGTTTAGTCAGGGGCCAAGGCAATGGCTACACCTTC. Translated, it gives CASSLVRGQGNGYTF.

The chain is built from TRBV2 and TRBJ2-3, with TRBD2 identical over 11 bases. CDR3 length equals 17 residues. Germline CDR1 and CDR2: SNHLY and FYNNEI. Germline trimming cut 7 bases from V and 3 bases from J; bases unmatched to any gene: 12. The CDR3 loop reads CASNPTSSGGPTDTQYF. The CDR3 bases are TGTGCCAGCAACCCGACTTCTAGCGGGGGGCCGACAGATACGCAGTATTTT.

This sequence joins TRBV30 and TRBJ1-2; TRBD1 is a possible D gene (5 bases). This CDR3 is 14 amino acids long. Trimming cost V 0 bases and J 2 bases, with 10 bases left between them. CDR1 is GTSNPN and CDR2 is SVGIG in the germline V gene (reference sequence). The CDR3 DNA sequence: TGTGCCTGGAGTGTCATTCCAGGGAACTATGGCTACACCTTC. Translated: CAWSVIPGNYGYTF.

The J gene is TRBJ2-2, the V gene TRBV5-6, with D possibly matching TRBD1 (5 bases). The V end lost 5 bases, the J end lost 6 bases, and 17 bases lay between the germline ends. Germline V gene data show CDR1 as SGHDT and CDR2 as YYEEEE. This CDR3 spans 15 amino acids. CDR3 sequence reads: CASSRAQGNAGELFF. The CDR3 DNA reads as TGTGCCAGCAGTCGGGCGCAGGGTAATGCCGGGGAGCTGTTTTTT. The full variable domain, with the rest looked up from reference TRBV5-6 and TRBJ2-2, is DAGVTQSPTHLIKTRGQQVTLRCSPKSGHDTVSWYQQALGQGPQFIFQYYEEEERQRGNFPDRFSGHQFPNYSSELNVNALLLGDSALYLCASSRAQGNAGELFFGEGSRLTVL.

The count of this clone is one. The CDR3, as DNA: TGTGCCAGAACGCTGGAGCAGTACGTC. It specifies CARTLEQYV. This rearrangement joins TRBV7-9 to TRBJ2-7; D remains ambiguous. This CDR3 is built from 9 residues. Trimming took 9 bases from V and 7 from J, leaving 7 bases between them. Germline V gene lookup returns CDR1 SEHNR and CDR2 FQNEAQ (reference sequence).

The V and J genes are TRBV29-1 and TRBJ1-5, with D possibly being TRBD1 (6 bases). Germline V lookup: CDR1 SQVTM, CDR2 ANQGSEA. V gave up 4 bases and J gave up 0 bases, with 10 bases separating them. CDR3 length equals 14 residues. As DNA, the CDR3 is TGCAGCGTTGTTTCAGGGGATAGCAATCAGCCCCAGCATTTT. This gives the protein CSVVSGDSNQPQHF.

The CDR3 bases are TGTGCCAGCAGTACCACACAGGGGTTGGGGGAAAAACTGTTTTTT. This codes for CASSTTQGLGEKLFF. This chain uses TRBV28 with TRBJ1-4; 7 bases fit TRBD1. The CDR3 sequence is 15 residues long. Trimming cost V 5 bases and J 8 bases; bases outside gene matches: 11. Germline V lookup: CDR1 MDHEN, CDR2 SYDVKM.

The table lists this clone with a few counts. The rearrangement links TRBV5-1 to TRBJ1-1; D gene uncertain. Per the germline V gene, CDR1 is SGHRS and CDR2 is YFSETQ. The ends were cut back, 6 bases at V and 1 base at J, with 10 bases in the middle. The CDR3 has 13 amino acids. CDR3: CASTLPGNTEAFF. CDR3 coding DNA: TGCGCCAGCACACTTCCGGGGAACACTGAAGCTTTCTTT.

This clone was observed a handful of times. The rearrangement uses TRBV28 and TRBJ2-7; tentatively, D is TRBD2 (5 bases). Germline V CDR1 and CDR2: MDHEN, SYDVKM. CDR3 size: 14 residues. Trimming removed 4 bases at V and 0 bases at J, with 10 bases between. CDR3 DNA sequence: TGTGCCAGCAGTTCCACTAGTTACTCCTACGAGCAGTACTTC. Translating it yields CASSSTSYSYEQYF. Using reference TRBV28 and TRBJ2-7 for the parts outside the CDR3, the full variable domain is DVKVTQSSRYLVKRTGEKVFLECVQDMDHENMFWYRQDPGLGLRLIYFSYDVKMKEKGDIPEGYSVSREKKERFSLILESASTNQTSMYLCASSSTSYSYEQYFGPGTRLTVT.

This clone was observed a few times. The chain carries TRBV7-2 and TRBJ1-5; perhaps TRBD1 as D (5 bases). The germline V and J ends were trimmed by 1 base and 6 bases, with 10 bases remaining between them. CDR1 is SGHTA, CDR2 FQGNSA, per germline. The CDR3 runs 14 residues. CDR3 protein: CASSLGGIGQPQHF. CDR3 DNA sequence: TGTGCCAGCAGCTTAGGGGGCATCGGTCAGCCCCAGCATTTT.

The chain uses TRBV6-5 and TRBJ2-7, with a possible D match to TRBD2 (6 bases). In germline, CDR1 is MNHEY, CDR2 SVGAGI. CDR3 length: 14 amino acids. The germline V and J ends were trimmed by 7 bases and 1 base, with 14 bases remaining between them. The CDR3, as DNA: TGTGCCAGCACAAGGGACTCGAGTTCCTACGAGCAGTACTTC. It is translated as CASTRDSSSYEQYF.

V gene TRBV4-1 combines with J gene TRBJ1-1, with D unclear. Trimming shortened V by 10 bases and J by 0 bases, and 18 bases separated the two germline ends. The CDR3 has 15 residues. Germline CDR1 is MGHRA and CDR2 is YSYEKL. The CDR3 bases are TGCGCCACCCGTGGGTCAGCGGTTCTGAACACTGAAGCTTTCTTT. Protein: CATRGSAVLNTEAFF.

The chain is built from TRBV11-2 and TRBJ2-1; TRBD2 agrees at 8 bases. The CDR3 is 18 residues long. Losses at the gene ends were 5 bases for V and 1 base for J; bases not matched to a gene: 13. Germline V gene lookup returns CDR1 SGHAT and CDR2 FQNNGV. In DNA, the CDR3 is TGTGCCAGCAGCCCGGGGGGGGGCAAGCGAGATTCCTACAATGAGCAGTTCTTC. Protein: CASSPGGGKRDSYNEQFF.